This entry is about one T cell receptor beta chain. The antigen remains undetermined. The entry originates in a study of cytomegalovirus exposure and HLA in healthy donors. Study conclusions and caveats: Reportedly, TCR beta sequences accurately predicted HLA-A and HLA-B alleles in most subjects.

V was shortened by 4 bases and J by 7 bases, with 13 bases between the two germline ends. This CDR3 comprises 13 residues. The germline V gene has CDR1 KGHSH and CDR2 LQKENI. PCR was performed using 60 Vbeta and 13 Jbeta primers. Libraries were prepared by immunoSEQ multiplex PCR; TCRdb keeps only in-frame clonotypes and omits some of them. The sample consists of 100,000 or so clones, roughly 73% of them appearing once. The sequenced sample was PBMCs. The clonotype comes from a woman aged 40 to 55 in good health and CMV-seropositive. The V gene is TRBV18, the J gene TRBJ1-1; TRBD1 might be the D (6 bases). In DNA form, the CDR3 reads TGTGCCAGCTCACGCCGGACAGTTAATGAAGCTTTCTTT. It is translated as CASSRRTVNEAFF.